This T cell receptor (beta chain) was obtained from a study of beta chain features in type 1 diabetes. Study results and caveats: A greater similarity of naive, central memory and Treg TCRB repertoires was seen among patients than among healthy donors.

This clone has a handful of counts. Its antigen is not known. The investigators reverse transcribed all of the isolated RNA, so they sequenced expressed TCRB transcripts. TCRdb's copy holds only in-frame clones and misses some; the assay was immunoSEQ multiplex PCR. In the table there are over 700,000 clones, under 20% of which are singletons. Via the markers CD45RO/CCR7/CD25/CD127/CD95/CD27, stem cell-like memory, regulatory, central memory and naive CD4+ cells were sorted. The CDR3 has 14 residues. V trimming: 5 bases; J trimming: 4 bases; junction bases outside the gene matches: 8. Germline CDR1 is SEHNR and CDR2 is FQNEAQ (reference sequence).

The sequencing input was naive CD4+ T cells from blood. The receptor's source is a woman aged 18 to 35 in good health. The chain combines TRBV7-9 with TRBJ2-7; 7 bases match TRBD1. As DNA, the CDR3 is TGTGCCAGCAGCAGACAGGGAAAAGGGTACGAGCAGTACTTC. Its protein product is CASSRQGKGYEQYF.